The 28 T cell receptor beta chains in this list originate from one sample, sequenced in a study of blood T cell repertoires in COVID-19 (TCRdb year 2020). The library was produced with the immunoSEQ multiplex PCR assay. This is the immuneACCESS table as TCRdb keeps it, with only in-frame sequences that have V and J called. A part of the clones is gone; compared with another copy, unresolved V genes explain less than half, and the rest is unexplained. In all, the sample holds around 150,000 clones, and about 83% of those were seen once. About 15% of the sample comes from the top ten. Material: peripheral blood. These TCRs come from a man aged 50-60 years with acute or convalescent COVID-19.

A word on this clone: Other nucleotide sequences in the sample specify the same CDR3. The CDR3 spells CSASTGDTQYF. In DNA form, the CDR3 reads TGCAGTGCTAGTACCGGGGATACGCAGTATTTT. The chain recombines TRBV20-1 with TRBJ2-3; D is unclear. The germline V and J ends were trimmed by 3 bases and 6 bases, with 7 bases remaining between them. CDR3 size: 11 residues. Germline loops: CDR1 DFQATT, CDR2 SNEGSKA (reference sequence).

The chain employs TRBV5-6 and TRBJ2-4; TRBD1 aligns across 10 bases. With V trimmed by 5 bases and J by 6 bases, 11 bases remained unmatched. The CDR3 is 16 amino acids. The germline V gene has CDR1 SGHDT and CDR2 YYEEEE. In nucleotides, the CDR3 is TGTGCCAGCAGAAGTGATACCGGGACAGGGGCAAACATTCAGTACTTC. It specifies CASRSDTGTGANIQYF.

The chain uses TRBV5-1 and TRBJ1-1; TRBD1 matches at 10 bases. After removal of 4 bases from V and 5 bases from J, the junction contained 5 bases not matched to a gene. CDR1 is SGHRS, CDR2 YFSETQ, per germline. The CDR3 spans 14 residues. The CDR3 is CASSMTGGRTEAFF. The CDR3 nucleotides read TGCGCCAGCAGCATGACAGGGGGCCGAACTGAAGCTTTCTTT.

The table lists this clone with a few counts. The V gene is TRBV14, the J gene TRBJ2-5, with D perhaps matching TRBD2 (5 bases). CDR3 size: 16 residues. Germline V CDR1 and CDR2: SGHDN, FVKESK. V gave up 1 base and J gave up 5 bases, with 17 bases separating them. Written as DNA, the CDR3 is TGTGCCAGCAGCCAAGCCTCTCCCGGGGTTTTTGAGACCCAGTACTTC. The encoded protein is CASSQASPGVFETQYF. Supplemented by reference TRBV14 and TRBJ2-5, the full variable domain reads EAGVTQFPSHSVIEKGQTVTLRCDPISGHDNLYWYRRVMGKEIKFLLHFVKESKQDESGMPNNRFLAERTGGTYSTLKVQPAELEDSGVYFCASSQASPGVFETQYFGPGTRLLVL.

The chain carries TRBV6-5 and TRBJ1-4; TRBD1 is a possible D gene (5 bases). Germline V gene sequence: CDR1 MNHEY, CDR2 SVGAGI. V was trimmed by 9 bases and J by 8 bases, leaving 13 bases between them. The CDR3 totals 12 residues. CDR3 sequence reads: CASMGGEEKLFF. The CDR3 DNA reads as TGTGCCAGTATGGGAGGGGAAGAAAAACTGTTTTTT.

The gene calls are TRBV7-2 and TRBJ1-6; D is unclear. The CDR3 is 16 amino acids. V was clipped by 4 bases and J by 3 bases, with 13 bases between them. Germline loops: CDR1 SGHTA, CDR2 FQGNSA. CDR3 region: CASSSMATDYNSPLHF. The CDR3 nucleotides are TGTGCCAGCAGCTCAATGGCCACCGACTATAATTCACCCCTCCACTTT.

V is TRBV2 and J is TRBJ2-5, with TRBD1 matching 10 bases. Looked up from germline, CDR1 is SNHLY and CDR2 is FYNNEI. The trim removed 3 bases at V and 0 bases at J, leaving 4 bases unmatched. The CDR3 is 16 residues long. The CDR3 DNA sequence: TGTGCCAGCAGTGACCCGGGACAGGGGTACCAAGAGACCCAGTACTTC. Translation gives CASSDPGQGYQETQYF.

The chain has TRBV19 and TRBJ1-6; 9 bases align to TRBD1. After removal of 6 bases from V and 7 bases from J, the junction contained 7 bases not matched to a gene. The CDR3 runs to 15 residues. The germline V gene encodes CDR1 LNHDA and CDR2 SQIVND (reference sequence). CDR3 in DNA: TGTGCCAGTAGAGATGGACAGGGGCGAAATTCACCCCTCCACTTT. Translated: CASRDGQGRNSPLHF.

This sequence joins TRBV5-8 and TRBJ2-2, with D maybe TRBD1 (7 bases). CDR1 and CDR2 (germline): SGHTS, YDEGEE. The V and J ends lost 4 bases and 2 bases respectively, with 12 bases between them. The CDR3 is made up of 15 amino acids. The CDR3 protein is CASSGGTANTGELFF. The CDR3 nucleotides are TGTGCCAGCAGCGGAGGGACAGCAAACACCGGGGAGCTGTTTTTT. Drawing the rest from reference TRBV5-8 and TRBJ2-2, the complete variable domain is EAGVTQSPTHLIKTRGQQATLRCSPISGHTSVYWYQQALGLGLQFLLWYDEGEERNRGNFPPRFSGRQFPNYSSELNVNALELEDSALYLCASSGGTANTGELFFGEGSRLTVL.

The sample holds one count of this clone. The CDR3 bases are TGCGCCAGCAGCCCATCACAGGGGCCAAGCTCTGGAAACACCATATATTTT. Its translation is CASSPSQGPSSGNTIYF. This chain joins TRBV5-1 and TRBJ1-3; 7 bases are shared with TRBD1. The germline CDR1 and CDR2 sequences are SGHRS and YFSETQ. This CDR3 has 17 amino acids. V was pared by 4 bases and J by 0 bases, with 10 bases of the junction left unmatched.

The CDR3 DNA reads TGCGCCAGCAGCCGGTGGGCAGTTAATGAACCCCAGCATTTT. Residues: CASSRWAVNEPQHF. V is TRBV4-1 and J is TRBJ1-5; D call uncertain. The germline V gene encodes CDR1 MGHRA and CDR2 YSYEKL. V was clipped by 4 bases and J by 10 bases, with 17 bases between them. CDR3 length equals 14 residues.

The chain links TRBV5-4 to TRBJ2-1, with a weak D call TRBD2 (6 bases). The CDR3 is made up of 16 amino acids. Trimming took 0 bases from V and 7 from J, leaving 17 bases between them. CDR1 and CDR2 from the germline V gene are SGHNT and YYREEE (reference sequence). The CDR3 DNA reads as TGTGCCAGCAGCTTGGATCCGGGGGTTACCAGGAATGAGCAGTTCTTC. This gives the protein CASSLDPGVTRNEQFF.

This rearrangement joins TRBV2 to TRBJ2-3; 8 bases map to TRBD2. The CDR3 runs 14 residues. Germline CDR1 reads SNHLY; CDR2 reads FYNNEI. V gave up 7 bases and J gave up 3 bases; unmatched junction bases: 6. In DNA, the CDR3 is TGTGCCAGCAAACCCCGGGGGGGTACAGATACGCAGTATTTT. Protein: CASKPRGGTDTQYF.

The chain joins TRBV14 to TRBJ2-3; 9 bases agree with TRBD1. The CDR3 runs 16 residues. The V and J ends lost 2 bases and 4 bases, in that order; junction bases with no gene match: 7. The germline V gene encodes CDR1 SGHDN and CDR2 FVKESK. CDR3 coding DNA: TGTGCCAGCAGCCAAATGCCGGGACAGGGCCCAGATACGCAGTATTTT. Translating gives CASSQMPGQGPDTQYF.

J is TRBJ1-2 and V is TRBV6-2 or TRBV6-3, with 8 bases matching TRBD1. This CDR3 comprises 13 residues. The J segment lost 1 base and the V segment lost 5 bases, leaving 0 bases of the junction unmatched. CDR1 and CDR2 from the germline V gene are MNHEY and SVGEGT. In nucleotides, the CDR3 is TGTGCCAGCAGTGACAGGGGTAACTATGGCTACACCTTC. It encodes CASSDRGNYGYTF.

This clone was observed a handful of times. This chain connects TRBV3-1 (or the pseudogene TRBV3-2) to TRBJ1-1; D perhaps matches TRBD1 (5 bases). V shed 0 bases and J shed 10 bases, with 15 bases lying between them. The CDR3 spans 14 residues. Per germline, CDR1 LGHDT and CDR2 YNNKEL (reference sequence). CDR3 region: CASSQDIRGMGAFF. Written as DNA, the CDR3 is TGTGCCAGCAGCCAAGATATCCGGGGGATGGGAGCTTTCTTT.

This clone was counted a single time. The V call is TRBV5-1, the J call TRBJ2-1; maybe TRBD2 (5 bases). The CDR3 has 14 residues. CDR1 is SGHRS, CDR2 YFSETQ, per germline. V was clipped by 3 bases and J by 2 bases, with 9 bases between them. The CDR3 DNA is TGCGCCAGCAGCTCCGGACTGGCCTACAATGAGCAGTTCTTC. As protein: CASSSGLAYNEQFF. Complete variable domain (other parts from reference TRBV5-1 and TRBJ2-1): KAGVTQTPRYLIKTRGQQVTLSCSPISGHRSVSWYQQTPGQGLQFLFEYFSETQRNKGNFPGRFSGRQFSNSRSEMNVSTLELGDSALYLCASSSGLAYNEQFFGPGTRLTVL.

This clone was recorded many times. Here the CDR3 reads CAWSVGGYSYEQYF. Here the CDR3 DNA reads TGTGCCTGGAGTGTAGGAGGTTACTCCTACGAGCAGTACTTC. V gene TRBV30 combines with J gene TRBJ2-7, with D maybe TRBD2 (5 bases). Germline assignment: CDR1 GTSNPN and CDR2 SVGIG (reference sequence). The CDR3 is 14 residues long. Trimming stripped 0 bases from V and 0 bases from J, with 9 bases between.

The CDR3 region has the DNA TGTGCCAGCAAAGACAGGAACACTGAAGCTTTCTTT. It encodes CASKDRNTEAFF. The chain is built from TRBV19 and TRBJ1-1; D might be TRBD1 (5 bases). Deletions cut 9 bases from V and 1 base from J, with 9 bases between. The germline gives CDR1 LNHDA, CDR2 SQIVND (reference sequence). The CDR3 runs to 12 residues.

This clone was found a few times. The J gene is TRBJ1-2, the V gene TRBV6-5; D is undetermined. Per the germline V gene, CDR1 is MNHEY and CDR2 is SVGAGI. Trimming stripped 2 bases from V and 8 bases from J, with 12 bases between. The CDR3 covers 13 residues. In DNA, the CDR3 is TGTGCCAGCAGTTACCTTCGACAAGGCGGCTACACCTTC. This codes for CASSYLRQGGYTF.

This CDR3 is CASSERTLNTGELFF. In DNA form, the CDR3 reads TGTGCCAGCAGTGAGAGGACACTGAACACCGGGGAGCTGTTTTTT. The rearrangement joins TRBV6-1 to TRBJ2-2; a weak D match, TRBD1 (5 bases). The CDR3 runs to 15 residues. Germline V gene data show CDR1 as MNHNS and CDR2 as SASEGT. V lost 3 bases, J lost 1 base, and 9 bases lay in between.

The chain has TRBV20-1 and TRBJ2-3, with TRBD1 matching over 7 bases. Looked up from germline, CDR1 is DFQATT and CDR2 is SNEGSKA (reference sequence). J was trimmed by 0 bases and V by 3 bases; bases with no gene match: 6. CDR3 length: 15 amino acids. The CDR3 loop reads CSASYRGASTDTQYF. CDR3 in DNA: TGCAGTGCTAGTTACAGGGGCGCCAGCACAGATACGCAGTATTTT.

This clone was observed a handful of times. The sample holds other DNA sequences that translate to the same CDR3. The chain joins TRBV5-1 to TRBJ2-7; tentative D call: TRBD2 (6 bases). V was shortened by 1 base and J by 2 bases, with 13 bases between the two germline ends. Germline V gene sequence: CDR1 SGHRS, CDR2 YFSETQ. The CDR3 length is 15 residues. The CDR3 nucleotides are TGCGCCAGCAGCTTGTGCGGGGCGCACGCCTACGAGCAGTACGTC. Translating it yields CASSLCGAHAYEQYV.

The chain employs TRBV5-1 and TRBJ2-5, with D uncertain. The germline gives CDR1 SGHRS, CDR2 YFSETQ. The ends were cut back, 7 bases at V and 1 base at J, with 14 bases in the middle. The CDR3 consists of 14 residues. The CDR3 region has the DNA TGCGCCAGCCGGAGAGAGACGGTCCAAGAGACCCAGTACTTC. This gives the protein CASRRETVQETQYF.

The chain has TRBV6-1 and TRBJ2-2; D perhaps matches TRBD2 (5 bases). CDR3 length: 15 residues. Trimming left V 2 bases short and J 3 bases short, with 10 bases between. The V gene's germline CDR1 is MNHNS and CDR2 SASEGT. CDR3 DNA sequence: TGTGCCAGCAGTGAACCTCAGAGGGACACCGGGGAGCTGTTTTTT. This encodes CASSEPQRDTGELFF.

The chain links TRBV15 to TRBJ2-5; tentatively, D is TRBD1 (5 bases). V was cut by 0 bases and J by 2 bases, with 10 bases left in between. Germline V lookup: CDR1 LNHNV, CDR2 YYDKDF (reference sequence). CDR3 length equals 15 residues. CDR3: CATSRDVTAQETQYF. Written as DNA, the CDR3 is TGTGCCACCAGCAGAGATGTGACAGCACAAGAGACCCAGTACTTC.

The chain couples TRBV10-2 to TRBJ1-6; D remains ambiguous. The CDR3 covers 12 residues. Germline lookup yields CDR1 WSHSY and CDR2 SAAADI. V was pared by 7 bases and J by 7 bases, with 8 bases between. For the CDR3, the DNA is TGCGCCAGCAAAGCCCGCAATTCACCCCTCCACTTT. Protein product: CASKARNSPLHF.

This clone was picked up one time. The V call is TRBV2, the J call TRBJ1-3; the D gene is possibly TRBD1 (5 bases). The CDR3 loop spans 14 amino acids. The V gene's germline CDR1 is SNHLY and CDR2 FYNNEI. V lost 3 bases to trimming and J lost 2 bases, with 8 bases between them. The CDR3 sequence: CASSDAGTGNTIYF. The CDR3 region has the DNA TGTGCCAGCAGTGATGCAGGGACTGGAAACACCATATATTTT.